A selection of T cell receptor beta chains follows, all from one sample in a study of blood T cell repertoires in COVID-19. This table comes from immunoSEQ multiplex PCR, and its TCRdb copy is limited to in-frame clones, with some not included. Among tens of thousands of clones listed, around 91% were seen once. Specimen: peripheral blood. The receptors come from a woman aged 55-75 years with active COVID-19. CDR3s include the opening cysteine and the closing phenylalanine or tryptophan. Fields, in order: V gene, clone size, J gene, D gene, CDR3 protein, CDR3 DNA. D genes are given only for firm matches. Clone size is given for some rows only: seen once, a few or many times, or a class if the clone is expanded.

TRBV12-3/TRBV12-4,-,TRBJ2-7,-,CASSRGWYEQYF,TGTGCCAGCAGCCGAGGGTGGTACGAGCAGTACTTC
TRBV5-1,-,TRBJ2-1,-,CASSLAVNEQFF,TGCGCCAGCAGCTTGGCGGTCAATGAGCAGTTCTTC
TRBV30,-,TRBJ2-7,-,CAWSVLGGQQNYEQYF,TGTGCCTGGAGTGTACTCGGGGGACAGCAAAACTACGAGCAGTACTTC
TRBV18,once,TRBJ2-7,-,CASSPPGPSYEQYF,TGTGCCAGCTCACCACCGGGGCCTTCCTACGAGCAGTACTTC
TRBV18,-,TRBJ2-3,-,CASSPFEGDTQYF,TGTGCCAGCTCACCCTTCGAGGGAGATACGCAGTATTTT
TRBV5-5,once,TRBJ1-3,-,CASSLARQDSTIYF,TGTGCCAGCAGCTTGGCCCGTCAGGATTCAACCATATATTTT
TRBV19,once,TRBJ1-1,TRBD1,CASRPQGGMNTEAFF,TGTGCCAGTAGACCACAGGGGGGGATGAACACTGAAGCTTTCTTT
TRBV2,-,TRBJ1-6,-,CASSPDRGNSPLHF,TGTGCCAGCAGTCCAGACCGGGGAAATTCACCCCTCCACTTT
TRBV5-6,-,TRBJ2-7,TRBD2,CASSSRAGGPYEQYF,TGTGCCAGCAGCTCCCGGGCGGGGGGGCCCTACGAGCAGTACTTC
TRBV19,-,TRBJ1-2,-,CASNDRAGAYGYTF,TGTGCCAGTAATGATCGGGCAGGGGCGTATGGCTACACCTTC
TRBV5-8,-,TRBJ2-7,-,CASSAGRPSYEQYF,TGTGCCAGCAGCGCGGGACGACCCTCCTACGAGCAGTACTTC
TRBV4-1,once,TRBJ1-2,-,CASSQVQGEYGYTF,TGCGCCAGCAGCCAAGTACAGGGTGAATATGGCTACACCTTC
TRBV5-6,-,TRBJ2-7,TRBD1,CASIPRDRYYEQYF,TGTGCCAGCATCCCCAGGGACAGGTACTACGAGCAGTACTTC
TRBV10-3,-,TRBJ1-1,-,CAISGMGGTEAFF,TGTGCCATCAGTGGAATGGGAGGCACTGAAGCTTTCTTT
TRBV3-1/TRBV3-2,-,TRBJ1-2,-,CASSPRQRINYGYTF,TGTGCCAGCAGCCCGCGACAGAGGATAAACTATGGCTACACCTTC
TRBV19,-,TRBJ2-3,-,CASSIQAGPEDTQYF,TGTGCCAGTAGTATACAGGCGGGCCCCGAAGATACGCAGTATTTT